This passage covers 16 T cell receptor beta chains from one sample sequenced in a study of blood T cell repertoires in COVID-19. The assay was immunoSEQ multiplex PCR, and TCRdb's table has in-frame clones only and misses some. Of about 250,000 clones in the sample, 65% to 85% were seen once. Sequenced: peripheral blood. The source is a woman aged 40 to 50 who had recovered from COVID-19.

The chain recombines TRBV24-1 with TRBJ1-5; tentatively, D is TRBD1 (5 bases). The CDR3 sequence is 15 residues long. Germline CDR1 reads KGHDR; CDR2 reads SFDVKD. Trimming took 6 bases from V and 4 from J, leaving 15 bases between them. This CDR3 reads CATSLGGGDNQPQHF. For the CDR3, the DNA is TGTGCCACCAGTCTCGGGGGAGGGGATAATCAGCCCCAGCATTTT.

The chain couples TRBV5-1 to TRBJ1-1; D might be TRBD1 (5 bases). The V and J ends lost 1 base and 6 bases respectively, with 13 bases between them. CDR1 is SGHRS and CDR2 is YFSETQ in the germline V gene. The CDR3 consists of 14 residues. This CDR3 reads CASSLWGPGAEAFF. The DNA for the CDR3 is TGCGCCAGCAGCTTGTGGGGACCGGGGGCTGAAGCTTTCTTT.

The chain links TRBV6-9 to TRBJ1-1, with 8 bases that match TRBD1. Losses at the gene ends were 7 bases for V and 1 base for J; bases not matched to a gene: 26. The CDR3 runs to 21 residues. Germline V gives CDR1 MNHGY, CDR2 SVAAGI. The CDR3 DNA sequence: TGTGCCAGCATTATTCTGATCGGACAGGGAGAGTGGGGAGAGCGGAACACTGAAGCTTTCTTT. Protein product: CASIILIGQGEWGERNTEAFF.

The rearrangement links TRBV2 to TRBJ2-7; 11 positions agree with TRBD1. V lost 10 bases to trimming and J lost 4 bases; unmatched junction nucleotides: 9. This CDR3 has 14 residues. Germline V lookup: CDR1 SNHLY, CDR2 FYNNEI. DNA for the CDR3: TGTGCCACTAGGGGGACAGGGGGGAGATACGAGCAGTACTTC. It yields the protein CATRGTGGRYEQYF.

CDR3 nucleotide sequence: TGTGCCAGTAGTCTAACCGGGACAGGAATACAAGAGACCCAGTACTTC. It specifies CASSLTGTGIQETQYF. The chain employs TRBV19 and TRBJ2-5; 8 bases match TRBD1. This CDR3 contains 16 residues. In germline, CDR1 is LNHDA, CDR2 SQIVND (reference sequence). J gave up 2 bases and V 5 bases, and 10 bases lay outside the gene matches. Full variable domain (remainder filled in from reference TRBV19 and TRBJ2-5): DGGITQSPKYLFRKEGQNVTLSCEQNLNHDAMYWYRQDPGQGLRLIYYSQIVNDFQKGDIAEGYSVSREKKESFPLTVTSAQKNPTAFYLCASSLTGTGIQETQYFGPGTRLLVL.

The chain couples TRBV9 to TRBJ1-2, with D possibly matching TRBD1 (5 bases). The germline CDR1 and CDR2 sequences are SGDLS and YYNGEE. The CDR3 runs 16 residues. Trimming removed 3 bases from V and 0 bases from J, with 15 bases in between. The CDR3 bases are TGTGCCAGCAGCGCCCCCCGTCGGACATCTAACTATGGCTACACCTTC. Its translation: CASSAPRRTSNYGYTF. Drawing the rest from reference TRBV9 and TRBJ1-2, the complete variable domain is DSGVTQTPKHLITATGQRVTLRCSPRSGDLSVYWYQQSLDQGLQFLIQYYNGEERAKGNILERFSAQQFPDLHSELNLSSLELGDSALYFCASSAPRRTSNYGYTFGSGTRLTVV.

In this sample, this clone turned up once. The chain recombines TRBV5-1 with TRBJ2-3, with TRBD2 matching over 14 bases. The CDR3 extends over 19 amino acids. Germline V gives CDR1 SGHRS, CDR2 YFSETQ. The V gene end was trimmed by 1 base and the J gene end by 0 bases; junction bases not matched to a gene: 7. CDR3 loop: CASSLMTSGGAYSTDTQYF. DNA for the CDR3: TGCGCCAGCAGCTTGATGACTAGCGGGGGGGCTTATAGCACAGATACGCAGTATTTT.

This chain connects TRBV28 to TRBJ1-4; a possible D gene is TRBD1 (5 bases). CDR1 is MDHEN and CDR2 is SYDVKM in the germline V gene. This CDR3 comprises 15 residues. V lost 4 bases and J lost 6, with 15 bases in between. The DNA for the CDR3 is TGTGCCAGCAGTTGGAACCAGGGAGGGGATGAAAAACTGTTTTTT. It is translated as CASSWNQGGDEKLFF.

This chain uses TRBV19 with TRBJ2-5, with TRBD1 identical over 7 bases. Germline V CDR1 and CDR2: LNHDA, SQIVND (reference sequence). This CDR3 region has 15 residues. V shed 5 bases and J 3 bases; nucleotides not matched to a gene: 9. The CDR3 loop reads CASSRTGTAKETQYF. The CDR3 nucleotides read TGTGCCAGTAGTCGAACCGGGACAGCTAAAGAGACCCAGTACTTC.

The gene calls are TRBV18 and TRBJ1-6, with 7 bases identical to TRBD1. This CDR3 is built from 15 residues. CDR1 is KGHSH, CDR2 LQKENI, per germline. Unmatched junction bases numbered 5, after V lost 3 bases and J lost 6 bases. The CDR3 loop is CASSPSTGINSPLHF. Here the CDR3 DNA reads TGTGCCAGCTCACCCTCGACAGGGATTAATTCACCCCTCCACTTT.

CDR3 in amino acids: CASSSIPGNEQFF. The CDR3 coding sequence is TGTGCCAGCAGTTCGATCCCGGGGAATGAGCAGTTCTTC. The V gene is TRBV6-5, the J gene TRBJ2-1, with D possibly being TRBD2 (5 bases). Trimming took off 4 bases at V and 7 bases at J, with 11 bases between the two ends. This CDR3 has 13 amino acids. Germline V gene sequence: CDR1 MNHEY, CDR2 SVGAGI.

Details on this clone: Relative to the germline gene, one junction end is altered; a read error may explain this. For the CDR3, the DNA is TGCGCCAGCAGCTTACAGGGGGGGTCTGGCGCCAACGTCCTGACTTTC. Its translation is CASSLQGGSGANVLTF. V gene TRBV5-1 combines with J gene TRBJ2-6; tentatively, D is TRBD1 (8 bases). CDR3 length equals 16 residues. The germline gives CDR1 SGHRS, CDR2 YFSETQ.

This sequence joins TRBV11-2 and TRBJ2-1; a possible D gene is TRBD2 (5 bases). The CDR3 length is 15 residues. Trimming took off 3 bases at V and 5 bases at J, with 14 bases between the two ends. From germline, CDR1 is SGHAT and CDR2 FQNNGV. The CDR3 spells CASSFFVAGNNEQFF. The CDR3 DNA reads as TGTGCCAGCAGCTTTTTTGTGGCGGGCAACAATGAGCAGTTCTTC.

The chain has TRBV18 and TRBJ1-2, with 8 bases identical to TRBD1. Germline values: CDR1 KGHSH, CDR2 LQKENI. V lost 6 bases, J lost 3 bases, and 6 bases stayed unmatched. The CDR3 loop spans 14 amino acids. The CDR3 loop is CASSGQGGDYGYTF. CDR3 coding DNA: TGTGCCAGCTCTGGACAGGGAGGCGACTATGGCTACACCTTC.

This chain connects TRBV4-1 to TRBJ1-1; 7 bases match TRBD1. With 3 bases clipped from V and 6 bases from J, the junction kept 19 bases outside the gene matches. Germline V gene lookup returns CDR1 MGHRA and CDR2 YSYEKL. The CDR3 has 18 residues. The CDR3 DNA follows: TGCGCCAGCAGCCAGGGGGTAGTTGTTGAGGGGGCGAGGGCTGAAGCTTTCTTT. Protein product: CASSQGVVVEGARAEAFF.

V usage is TRBV24-1 and J usage is TRBJ1-2; maybe TRBD1 (5 bases). Germline values: CDR1 KGHDR, CDR2 SFDVKD. This CDR3 is built from 14 residues. V lost 4 bases to trimming and J lost 4 bases, with 12 bases between them. The CDR3 DNA follows: TGTGCCACCAGTGACCCGACAGTGTTCTATGGCTACACCTTC. Protein: CATSDPTVFYGYTF.